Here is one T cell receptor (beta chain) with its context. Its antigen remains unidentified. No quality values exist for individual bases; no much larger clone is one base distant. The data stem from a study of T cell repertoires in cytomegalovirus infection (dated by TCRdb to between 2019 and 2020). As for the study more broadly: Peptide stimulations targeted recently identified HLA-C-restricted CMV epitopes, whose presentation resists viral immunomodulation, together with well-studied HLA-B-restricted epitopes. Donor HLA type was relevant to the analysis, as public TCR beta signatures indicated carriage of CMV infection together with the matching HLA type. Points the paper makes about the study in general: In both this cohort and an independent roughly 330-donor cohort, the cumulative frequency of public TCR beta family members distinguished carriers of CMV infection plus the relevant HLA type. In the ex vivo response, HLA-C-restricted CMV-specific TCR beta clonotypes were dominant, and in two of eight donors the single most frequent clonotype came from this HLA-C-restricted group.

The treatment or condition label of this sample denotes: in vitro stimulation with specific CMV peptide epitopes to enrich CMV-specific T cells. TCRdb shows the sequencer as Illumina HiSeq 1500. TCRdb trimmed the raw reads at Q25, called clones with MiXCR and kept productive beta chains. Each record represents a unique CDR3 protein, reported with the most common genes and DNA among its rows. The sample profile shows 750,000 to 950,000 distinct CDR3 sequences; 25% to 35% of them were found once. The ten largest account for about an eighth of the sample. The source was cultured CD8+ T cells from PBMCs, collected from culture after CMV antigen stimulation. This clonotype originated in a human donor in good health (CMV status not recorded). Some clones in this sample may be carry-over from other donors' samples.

Here the CDR3 is given as CASSYLQRYEQYF. Here is the DNA: TGTGCCAGCAGTTACTTGCAACGGTACGAGCAGTACTTC. The V and J genes are TRBV6-2 or TRBV6-3 and TRBJ2-7; the D gene is unclear. The CDR3 goes from the cysteine to the phenylalanine over 13 residues. The CDR3 DNA has 39 bases and is translated from base 1. From a lookup of the germline V gene, CDR1 and CDR2 are MNHEY and SVGEGT. V is shortened by 1 base, J by 4 bases, and the region joining them spans 8 bases.